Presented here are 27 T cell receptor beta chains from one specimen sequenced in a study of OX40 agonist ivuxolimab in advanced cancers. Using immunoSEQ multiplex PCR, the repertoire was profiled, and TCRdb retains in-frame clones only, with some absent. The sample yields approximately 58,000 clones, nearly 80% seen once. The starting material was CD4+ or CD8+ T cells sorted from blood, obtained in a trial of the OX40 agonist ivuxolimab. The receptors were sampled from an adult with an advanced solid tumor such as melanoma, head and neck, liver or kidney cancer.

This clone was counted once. The CDR3 spells CASSYGSGEAFF. Written as DNA, the CDR3 is TGTGCCAGCAGTTACGGGTCGGGTGAAGCTTTCTTT. This chain joins TRBV6-5 and TRBJ1-1; D is undetermined. CDR1 is MNHEY and CDR2 is SVGAGI in the germline V gene. Deletions cut 2 bases from V and 7 bases from J, with 8 bases between. The CDR3 runs 12 residues.

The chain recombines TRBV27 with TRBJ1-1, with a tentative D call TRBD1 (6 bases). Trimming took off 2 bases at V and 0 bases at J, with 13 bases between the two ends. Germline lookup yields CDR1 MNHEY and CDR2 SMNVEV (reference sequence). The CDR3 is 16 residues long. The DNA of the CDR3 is TGTGCCAGCAGTTTAAGGGGGGGCGGGATGAACACTGAAGCTTTCTTT. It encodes CASSLRGGGMNTEAFF.

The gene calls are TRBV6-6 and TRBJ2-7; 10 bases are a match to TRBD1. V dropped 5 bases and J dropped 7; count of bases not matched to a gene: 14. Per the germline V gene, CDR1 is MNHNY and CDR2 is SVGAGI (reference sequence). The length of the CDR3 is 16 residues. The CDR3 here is CASSAPTGGTTGEQYF. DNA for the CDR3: TGTGCCAGCAGTGCCCCGACAGGGGGCACGACCGGGGAGCAGTACTTC.

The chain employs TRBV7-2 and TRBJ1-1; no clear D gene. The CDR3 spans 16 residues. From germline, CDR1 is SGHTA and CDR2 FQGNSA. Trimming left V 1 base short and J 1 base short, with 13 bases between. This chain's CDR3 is CASSLDQIVGNTEAFF. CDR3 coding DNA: TGTGCCAGCAGCTTAGATCAAATCGTGGGGAACACTGAAGCTTTCTTT.

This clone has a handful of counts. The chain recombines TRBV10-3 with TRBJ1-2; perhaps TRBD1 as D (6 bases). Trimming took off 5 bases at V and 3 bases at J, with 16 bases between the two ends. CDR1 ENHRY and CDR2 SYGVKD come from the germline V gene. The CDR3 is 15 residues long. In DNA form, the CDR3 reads TGTGCCATCAGTCCCACCGGGGGGGGCGACTATGGCTACACCTTC. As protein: CAISPTGGGDYGYTF.

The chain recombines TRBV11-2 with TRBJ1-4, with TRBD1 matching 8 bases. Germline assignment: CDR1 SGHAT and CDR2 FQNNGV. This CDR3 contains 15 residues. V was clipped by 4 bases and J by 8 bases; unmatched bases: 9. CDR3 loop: CASSSQTGEDEKLFF. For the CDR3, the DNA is TGTGCCAGCAGCTCCCAGACAGGGGAAGACGAAAAACTGTTTTTT.

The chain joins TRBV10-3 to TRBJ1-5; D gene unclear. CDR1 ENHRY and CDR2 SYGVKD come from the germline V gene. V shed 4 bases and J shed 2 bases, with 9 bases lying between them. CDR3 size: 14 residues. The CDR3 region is CAISVLGGNQPQHF. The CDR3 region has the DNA TGTGCCATCAGTGTGCTGGGTGGCAATCAGCCCCAGCATTTT.

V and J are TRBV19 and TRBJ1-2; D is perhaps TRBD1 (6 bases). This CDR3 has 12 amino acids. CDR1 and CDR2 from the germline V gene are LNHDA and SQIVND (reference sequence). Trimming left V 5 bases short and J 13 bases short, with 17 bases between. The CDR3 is CASSVRDNYSTF. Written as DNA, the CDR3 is TGTGCCAGTAGTGTCCGGGACAATTACTCCACCTTC.

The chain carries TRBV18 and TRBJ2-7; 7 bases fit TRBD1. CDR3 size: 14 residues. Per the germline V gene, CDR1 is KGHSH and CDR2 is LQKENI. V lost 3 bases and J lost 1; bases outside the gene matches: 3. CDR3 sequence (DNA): TGTGCCAGCTCACCGGGACAGAGATCCTACGAGCAGTACTTC. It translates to CASSPGQRSYEQYF.

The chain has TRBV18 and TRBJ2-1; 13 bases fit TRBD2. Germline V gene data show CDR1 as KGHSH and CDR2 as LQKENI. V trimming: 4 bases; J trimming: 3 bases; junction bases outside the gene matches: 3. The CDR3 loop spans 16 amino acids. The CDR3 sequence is CASSLRTSGSYNEQFF. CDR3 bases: TGTGCCAGCTCACTCCGGACTAGCGGGAGCTACAATGAGCAGTTCTTC.

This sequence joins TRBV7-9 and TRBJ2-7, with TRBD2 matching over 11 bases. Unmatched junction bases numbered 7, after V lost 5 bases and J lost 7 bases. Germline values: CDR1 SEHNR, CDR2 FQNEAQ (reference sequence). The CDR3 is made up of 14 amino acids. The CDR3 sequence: CASSLTSGVVEQYF. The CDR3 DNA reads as TGTGCCAGCAGCCTGACTAGCGGGGTGGTGGAGCAGTACTTC.

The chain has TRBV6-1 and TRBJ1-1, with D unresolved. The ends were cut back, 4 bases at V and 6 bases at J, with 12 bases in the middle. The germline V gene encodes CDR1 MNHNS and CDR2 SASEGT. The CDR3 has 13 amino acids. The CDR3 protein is CASSVNRVSEAFF. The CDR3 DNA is TGTGCCAGCAGTGTAAACCGAGTCTCTGAAGCTTTCTTT.

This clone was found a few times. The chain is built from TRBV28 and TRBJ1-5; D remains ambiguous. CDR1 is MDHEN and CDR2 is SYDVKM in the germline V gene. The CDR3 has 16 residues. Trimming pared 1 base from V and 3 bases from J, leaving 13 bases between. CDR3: CASSLSFGIYNQPQHF. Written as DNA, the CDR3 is TGTGCCAGCAGTTTATCATTCGGCATATACAATCAGCCCCAGCATTTT.

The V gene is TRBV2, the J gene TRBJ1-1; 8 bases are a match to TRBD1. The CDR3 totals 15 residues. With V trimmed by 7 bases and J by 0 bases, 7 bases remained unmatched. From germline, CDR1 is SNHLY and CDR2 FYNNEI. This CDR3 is CASMPTGGVNTEAFF. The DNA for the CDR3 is TGTGCCAGCATGCCCACAGGGGGGGTGAACACTGAAGCTTTCTTT. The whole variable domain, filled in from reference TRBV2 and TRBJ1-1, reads EPEVTQTPSHQVTQMGQEVILRCVPISNHLYFYWYRQILGQKVEFLVSFYNNEISEKSEIFDDQFSVERPDGSNFTLKIRSTKLEDSAMYFCASMPTGGVNTEAFFGQGTRLTVV.

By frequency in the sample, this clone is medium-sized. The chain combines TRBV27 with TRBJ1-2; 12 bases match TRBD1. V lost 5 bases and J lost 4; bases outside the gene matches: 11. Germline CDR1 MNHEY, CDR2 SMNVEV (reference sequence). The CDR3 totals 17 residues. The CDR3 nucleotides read TGTGCCAGCAGTGTCCGGGACAGGGGGCTTGGAGGCTATGGCTACACCTTC. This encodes CASSVRDRGLGGYGYTF.

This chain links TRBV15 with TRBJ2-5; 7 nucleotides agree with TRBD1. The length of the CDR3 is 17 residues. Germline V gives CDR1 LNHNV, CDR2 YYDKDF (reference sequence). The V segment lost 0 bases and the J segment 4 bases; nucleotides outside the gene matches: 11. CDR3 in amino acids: CATSRDPPTGVSETQYF. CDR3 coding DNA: TGTGCCACCAGCAGAGATCCCCCTACAGGGGTTTCAGAGACCCAGTACTTC.

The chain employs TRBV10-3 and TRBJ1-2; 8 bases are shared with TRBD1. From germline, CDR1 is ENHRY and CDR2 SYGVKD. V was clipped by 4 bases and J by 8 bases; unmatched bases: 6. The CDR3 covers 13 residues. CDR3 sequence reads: CAISADREGGYTF. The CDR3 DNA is TGTGCCATCAGTGCGGACAGGGAAGGGGGCTACACCTTC.

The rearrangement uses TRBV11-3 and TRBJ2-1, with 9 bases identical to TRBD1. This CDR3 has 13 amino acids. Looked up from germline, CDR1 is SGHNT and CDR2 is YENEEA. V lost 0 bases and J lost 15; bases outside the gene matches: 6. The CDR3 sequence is CASSLDTGGPSFF. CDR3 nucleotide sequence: TGTGCCAGCAGCTTAGACACAGGGGGCCCATCGTTCTTC.

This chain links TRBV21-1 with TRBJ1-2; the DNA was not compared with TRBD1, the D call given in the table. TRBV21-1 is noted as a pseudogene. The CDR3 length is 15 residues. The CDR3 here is CASSKALMGAYGYTF. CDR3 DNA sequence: TGTGCCAGCAGCAAAGCTTTGATGGGGGCCTATGGCTACACCTTC.

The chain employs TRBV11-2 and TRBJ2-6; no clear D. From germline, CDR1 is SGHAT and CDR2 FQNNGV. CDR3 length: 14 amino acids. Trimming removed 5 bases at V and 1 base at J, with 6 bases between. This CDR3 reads CASSAASGANVLTF. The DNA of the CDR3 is TGTGCCAGCAGCGCCGCGTCTGGGGCCAACGTCCTGACTTTC.

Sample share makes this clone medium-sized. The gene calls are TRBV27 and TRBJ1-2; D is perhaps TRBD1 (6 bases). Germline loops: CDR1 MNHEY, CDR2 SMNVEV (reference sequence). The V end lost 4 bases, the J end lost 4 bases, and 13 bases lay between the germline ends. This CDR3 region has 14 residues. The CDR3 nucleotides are TGTGCCAGCAGTTGGGGGGCCTCGGCCTATGGCTACACCTTC. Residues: CASSWGASAYGYTF.

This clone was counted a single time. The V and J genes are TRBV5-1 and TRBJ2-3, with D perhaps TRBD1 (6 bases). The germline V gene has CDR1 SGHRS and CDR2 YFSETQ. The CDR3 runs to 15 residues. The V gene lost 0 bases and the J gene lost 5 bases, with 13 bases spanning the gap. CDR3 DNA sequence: TGCGCCAGCAGCTTGGAGGCAGGGGATGGAGATACGCAGTATTTT. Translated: CASSLEAGDGDTQYF.

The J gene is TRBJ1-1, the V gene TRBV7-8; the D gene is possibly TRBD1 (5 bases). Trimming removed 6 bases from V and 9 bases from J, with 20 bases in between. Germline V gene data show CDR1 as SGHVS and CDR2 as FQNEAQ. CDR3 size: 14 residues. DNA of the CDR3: TGTGCCAGCAGGAAAAGGGGCCAGGGAGGAAAAGCTTTCTTT. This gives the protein CASRKRGQGGKAFF.

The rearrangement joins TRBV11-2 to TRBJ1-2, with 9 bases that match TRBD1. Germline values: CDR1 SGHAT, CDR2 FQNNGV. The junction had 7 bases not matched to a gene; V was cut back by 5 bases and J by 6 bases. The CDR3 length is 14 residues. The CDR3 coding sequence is TGTGCCAGCAGCCAGGGACAGGGAACGGATGGCTACACCTTC. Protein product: CASSQGQGTDGYTF.

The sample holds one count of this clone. The CDR3 sequence is CASSLTRNTEAFF. CDR3 DNA sequence: TGTGCCAGCAGCTTGACTAGGAACACTGAAGCTTTCTTT. The chain employs TRBV5-5 and TRBJ1-1; D not certain. Germline V gives CDR1 SGHKS, CDR2 YYEKEE (reference sequence). V was trimmed by 1 base and J by 1 base, leaving 5 bases between them. CDR3 length: 13 amino acids.

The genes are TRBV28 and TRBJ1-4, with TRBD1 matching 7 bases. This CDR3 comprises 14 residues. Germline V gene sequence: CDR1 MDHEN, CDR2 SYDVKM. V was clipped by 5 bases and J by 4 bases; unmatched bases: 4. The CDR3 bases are TGTGCCAGCAGTAAACAGGGGATTAATGAAAAACTGTTTTTT. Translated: CASSKQGINEKLFF.

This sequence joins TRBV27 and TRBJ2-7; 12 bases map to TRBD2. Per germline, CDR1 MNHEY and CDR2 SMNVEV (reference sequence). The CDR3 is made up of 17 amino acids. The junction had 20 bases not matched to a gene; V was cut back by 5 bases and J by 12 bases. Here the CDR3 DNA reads TGTGCCAGCAGTCCCCGGACTAGCGGGACTACTTACAGGTTTCCGTACTTC. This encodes CASSPRTSGTTYRFPYF.